These 15 T cell receptor beta chains were sequenced from one sample in a study of CD8 T cells in Susac syndrome. Random hexamers were used to reverse transcribe 0.5 to 1 ug of RNA. TCRdb re-called the immunoSEQ multiplex PCR reads through MiXCR, storing one row per CDR3 protein. The table lists some 120,000 distinct CDR3 sequences, around 94% of them singletons. Sequenced sample: CD8+ T cells from PBMCs. These receptors were obtained from a human donor with Susac syndrome.

This chain links TRBV4-1 with TRBJ1-5; tentatively, D is TRBD1 (5 bases). Germline V gives CDR1 MGHRA, CDR2 YSYEKL. The CDR3 totals 14 residues. The germline V and J ends were trimmed by 4 bases and 5 bases, with 12 bases remaining between them. This CDR3 reads CASSRTLLDQPQHF. In DNA form, the CDR3 reads TGCGCCAGCAGCCGGACATTGTTGGATCAGCCCCAGCATTTT.

The chain joins TRBV7-9 to TRBJ2-1; TRBD2 agrees at 13 bases. Germline V gene data show CDR1 as SEHNR and CDR2 as FQNEAQ (reference sequence). V shed 5 bases and J 7 bases; nucleotides not matched to a gene: 5. The CDR3 length is 15 residues. CDR3 nucleotide sequence: TGTGCCAGCAGCGTAGGGACTAGCGGGACGAATGAGCAGTTCTTC. It translates to CASSVGTSGTNEQFF.

The J gene is TRBJ1-5, the V gene TRBV20-1; 7 positions agree with TRBD1. The CDR3 consists of 16 residues. J gave up 6 bases and V 5 bases, and 16 bases lay outside the gene matches. The germline CDR1 and CDR2 sequences are DFQATT and SNEGSKA (reference sequence). The CDR3 nucleotides read TGCAGTGCTGACCGAGGACAGGTTAAGTCGGGTCAGCCCCAGCATTTT. It translates to CSADRGQVKSGQPQHF.

The chain has TRBV30 and TRBJ2-3; 10 nucleotides align to TRBD1. J was trimmed by 4 bases and V by 0 bases; bases with no gene match: 7. The germline V gene has CDR1 GTSNPN and CDR2 SVGIG (reference sequence). The CDR3 totals 16 residues. CDR3 amino acids: CAWSVPDRGTADTQYF. Here the CDR3 DNA reads TGTGCCTGGAGTGTCCCGGACAGGGGGACGGCAGATACGCAGTATTTT.

This clonotype was counted once. The chain is built from TRBV12-3 or TRBV12-4 and TRBJ2-2; 8 bases match TRBD2. Germline trimming cut 5 bases from V and 6 bases from J; bases unmatched to any gene: 14. This CDR3 comprises 17 residues. The CDR3 DNA reads as TGTGCCAGCAGTCCGGGGGGGACCGCATTGTGGGCCGGGGAGCTGTTTTTT. Encoded protein: CASSPGGTALWAGELFF.

The J gene is TRBJ1-1, the V gene TRBV30; possibly TRBD1 for D (5 bases). Trimming pared 5 bases from V and 8 bases from J, leaving 15 bases between. The length of the CDR3 is 12 residues. In germline, CDR1 is GTSNPN, CDR2 SVGIG (reference sequence). DNA of the CDR3: TGTGCCTGGGGACCCGGGACTAACGAAGCTTTCTTT. It specifies CAWGPGTNEAFF.

J is TRBJ2-7 and V is TRBV19; maybe TRBD1 (6 bases). The CDR3 extends over 14 amino acids. Germline CDR1 LNHDA, CDR2 SQIVND (reference sequence). Trimming removed 7 bases from V and 2 bases from J, with 15 bases in between. CDR3 coding DNA: TGTGCCAGTACTAGGGGGAGTAATCCCTACGAGCAGTACTTC. Its protein is CASTRGSNPYEQYF.

The chain uses TRBV20-1 and TRBJ2-7; perhaps D is TRBD1 or TRBD2 (6 bases each). V was clipped by 0 bases and J by 5 bases, with 14 bases between them. Germline CDR1 is DFQATT and CDR2 is SNEGSKA (reference sequence). The CDR3 length is 14 residues. The chain's CDR3 is CSARDRGDADEQYF. As DNA, the CDR3 is TGCAGTGCTAGAGATAGGGGGGATGCAGACGAGCAGTACTTC.

The V and J genes are TRBV20-1 and TRBJ2-7, with TRBD2 matching over 9 bases. Germline assignment: CDR1 DFQATT and CDR2 SNEGSKA (reference sequence). J lost 3 bases, V lost 3 bases, and 18 bases had no gene match. The CDR3 runs to 18 residues. DNA for the CDR3: TGCAGTGCTAGCGGGAAAACGGGAGCGGGGGGACATTACTACGAGCAGTACTTC. Translating gives CSASGKTGAGGHYYEQYF.

The chain uses TRBV29-1 and TRBJ2-7; tentative D call: TRBD2 (5 bases). Germline CDR1 and CDR2: SQVTM and ANQGSEA. With 0 bases removed from V and 6 bases from J, the gap between germline ends came to 15 bases. The CDR3 spans 14 residues. CDR3 DNA: TGCAGCGTTGAAGATGGTGTGACTAACTTCGAGCAGTACTTC. Amino acid sequence: CSVEDGVTNFEQYF.

J is TRBJ2-7 and V is TRBV29-1; TRBD2 matches 8 bases. The CDR3 consists of 14 residues. The germline V gene has CDR1 SQVTM and CDR2 ANQGSEA. After removal of 0 bases from V and 6 bases from J, the junction contained 7 bases not matched to a gene. The CDR3 loop is CSVEDVVGLGEQYF. For the CDR3, the DNA is TGCAGCGTTGAAGACGTAGTGGGACTAGGCGAGCAGTACTTC.

This chain uses TRBV30 with TRBJ2-1, with D unclear. The CDR3 runs to 13 residues. Germline CDR1 GTSNPN, CDR2 SVGIG (reference sequence). The V gene lost 0 bases and the J gene lost 6 bases, with 9 bases spanning the gap. The CDR3 loop is CAWSVDRPNEQFF. The CDR3 region has the DNA TGTGCCTGGAGTGTTGATAGGCCCAATGAGCAGTTCTTC.

This chain uses TRBV29-1 with TRBJ1-1; 7 bases are shared with TRBD1. Trimming cost V 6 bases and J 3 bases; bases outside gene matches: 10. The V gene's germline CDR1 is SQVTM and CDR2 ANQGSEA. This CDR3 has 14 residues. The CDR3 DNA sequence: TGCAGCGTCCAGGGGGGCCGGGTGGACACTGAAGCTTTCTTT. Its translation is CSVQGGRVDTEAFF.

The rearrangement links TRBV19 to TRBJ2-7; 7 bases align to TRBD2. From germline, CDR1 is LNHDA and CDR2 SQIVND (reference sequence). V shed 5 bases, J shed 7 bases, and the junction held 11 bases outside the gene matches. This CDR3 comprises 14 residues. The CDR3 is CASSPGLRAREQYF. The CDR3 bases are TGTGCCAGTAGTCCGGGACTAAGGGCGAGGGAGCAGTACTTC.

The V and J genes are TRBV20-1 and TRBJ1-1, with 9 nucleotides matching TRBD1. The CDR3 consists of 14 residues. Germline CDR1 and CDR2: DFQATT and SNEGSKA (reference sequence). The V segment lost 6 bases and the J segment 3 bases; nucleotides outside the gene matches: 8. CDR3 DNA sequence: TGCAGTGCGAGGGACAGGGAGGCGTACACTGAAGCTTTCTTT. Protein: CSARDREAYTEAFF.